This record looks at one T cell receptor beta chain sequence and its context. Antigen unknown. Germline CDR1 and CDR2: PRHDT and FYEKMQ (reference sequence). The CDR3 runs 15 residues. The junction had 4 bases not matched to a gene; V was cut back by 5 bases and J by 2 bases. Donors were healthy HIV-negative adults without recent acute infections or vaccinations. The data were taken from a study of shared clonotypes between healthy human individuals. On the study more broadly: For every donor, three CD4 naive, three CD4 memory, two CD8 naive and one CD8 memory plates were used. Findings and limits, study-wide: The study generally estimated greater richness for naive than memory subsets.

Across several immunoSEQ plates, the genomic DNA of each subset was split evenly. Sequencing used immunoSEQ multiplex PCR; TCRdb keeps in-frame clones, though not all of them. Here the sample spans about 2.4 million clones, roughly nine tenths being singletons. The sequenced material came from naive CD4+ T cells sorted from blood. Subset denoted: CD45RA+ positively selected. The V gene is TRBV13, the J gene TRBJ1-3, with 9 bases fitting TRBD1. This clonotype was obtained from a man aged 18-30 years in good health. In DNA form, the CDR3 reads TGTGCCAGCAGCCTCACAGGGGGCACTGGAAACACCATATATTTT. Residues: CASSLTGGTGNTIYF.